This record covers a single T cell receptor beta chain. PCR used 60 Vbeta primers and 13 Jbeta primers. The data were produced by immunoSEQ multiplex PCR, yet TCRdb's version contains in-frame clones alone and is incomplete. The top ten hold under 0.75% of the sample, which has tens of thousands of clones, around 77% seen once. Germline loops: CDR1 SGHKS, CDR2 YYEKEE (reference sequence). CDR3 size: 17 residues. V trimming: 2 bases; J trimming: 6 bases; junction bases outside the gene matches: 14. The data derive from a study of cytomegalovirus exposure and HLA in healthy donors. The sample was PBMCs. The clonotype originates from a man aged 25-45 years in good health and CMV-seronegative. The gene calls are TRBV5-5 and TRBJ2-1, with 7 bases fitting TRBD2. The CDR3 here is CASSFALGGRGVNEQFF. CDR3 nucleotide sequence: TGTGCCAGCAGCTTCGCTTTGGGGGGACGGGGGGTCAATGAGCAGTTCTTC.